The 31 T cell receptor beta chains in this list originate from one sample, sequenced in a study of metastatic and nonmetastatic thyroid tumors. TCRdb re-called the PCR reads with MiXCR. The table has 15,000 or so clones, around 36% seen once. The entire patient cohort was treatment-naive prior to thyroid surgery. Sequences were obtained from tumor tissue. Receptors were obtained from a female donor with papillary thyroid cancer or a benign thyroid nodule (not recorded which). Some clones in this sample may be carry-over from other donors' samples.

The chain links TRBV6-1 to TRBJ1-2; D not certain. Germline-derived CDR1 and CDR2 are MNHNS and SASEGT. V lost 5 bases and J 6 bases, leaving 13 bases between the germline ends. CDR3 length equals 13 residues. CDR3 loop: CASSQGSVDGYTF. CDR3 coding DNA: TGTGCCAGCAGTCAAGGGAGTGTAGATGGCTACACCTTC.

The chain joins TRBV11-1 to TRBJ2-2; 9 positions agree with TRBD2. Trimming took 1 base from V and 7 from J; bases not matched to a gene: 7. CDR3 length: 16 residues. Germline CDR1 and CDR2: SGHAT and FQDESV (reference sequence). The CDR3, as DNA: TGTGCCAGCAGCTTAGGACTAGCGGTCTTAGGCGGGGAGCTGTTTTTT. It encodes CASSLGLAVLGGELFF.

This clone has only one observation. V is TRBV7-9 and J is TRBJ2-7, with TRBD1 matching 9 bases. Germline V gene sequence: CDR1 SEHNR, CDR2 FQNEAQ (reference sequence). This CDR3 comprises 13 residues. The ends lost 4 bases at V and 6 bases at J; junction bases unmatched: 4. CDR3 in amino acids: CASSSGQGSEQYF. For the CDR3, the DNA is TGTGCCAGCAGCTCGGGACAGGGCTCCGAGCAGTACTTC. Drawing the rest from reference TRBV7-9 and TRBJ2-7, the complete variable domain is DTGVSQNPRHKITKRGQNVTFRCDPISEHNRLYWYRQTLGQGPEFLTYFQNEAQLEKSRLLSDRFSAERPKGSFSTLEIQRTEQGDSAMYLCASSSGQGSEQYFGPGTRLTVT.

CDR3 sequence: CASSYQRREDGYTF. The DNA for the CDR3 is TGTGCCAGCAGTTACCAACGCAGGGAAGACGGCTACACCTTC. This rearrangement joins TRBV6-5 to TRBJ1-2, with D possibly TRBD1 on 5 matching bases. CDR1 and CDR2 (germline): MNHEY, SVGAGI. Trimming took off 2 bases at V and 8 bases at J, with 15 bases between the two ends. This CDR3 comprises 14 residues.

The chain uses TRBV20-1 and TRBJ2-7, with TRBD2 matching over 7 bases. Trimming removed 0 bases from V and 5 bases from J; junction bases left unmatched: 4. The germline CDR1 and CDR2 sequences are DFQATT and SNEGSKA (reference sequence). The CDR3 is 13 residues long. CDR3 sequence: CSARDLSGNEQYF. The CDR3 DNA sequence: TGCAGTGCTAGAGATCTCAGCGGGAACGAGCAGTACTTC.

Ten or more counts support this clone. The chain uses TRBV12-3 or TRBV12-4 and TRBJ1-1; D not resolved. The CDR3 covers 11 residues. V lost 3 bases and J lost 6, with 5 bases in between. The CDR3 protein is CASSFLAEAFF. In nucleotides, the CDR3 is TGTGCCAGCAGTTTCTTGGCTGAAGCTTTCTTT.

The rearrangement joins TRBV6-5 to TRBJ2-1; 9 positions match TRBD2. Germline V gene sequence: CDR1 MNHEY, CDR2 SVGAGI. V lost 0 bases to trimming and J lost 7 bases; unmatched junction nucleotides: 1. CDR3 length: 14 residues. The CDR3 coding sequence is TGTGCCAGCAGTTACTCGCGGGAGGGGAATGAGCAGTTCTTC. The encoded protein is CASSYSREGNEQFF.

By share, this clone ranks as medium-sized. The chain has TRBV2 and TRBJ1-5; TRBD1 matches at 7 bases. The CDR3 has 13 amino acids. The germline V gene encodes CDR1 SNHLY and CDR2 FYNNEI. V lost 3 bases to trimming and J lost 11 bases; unmatched junction nucleotides: 7. CDR3 residues: CASSEQGGSSQHF. The DNA for the CDR3 is TGTGCCAGCAGTGAGCAGGGGGGGTCGTCCCAGCATTTT.

The chain is built from TRBV4-3 and TRBJ2-7; D is unresolved. The CDR3 runs 12 residues. From germline, CDR1 is LGHNA and CDR2 YSLEER. V gave up 0 bases and J gave up 6 bases, with 6 bases separating them. The chain's CDR3 is CASSQDGVEQYF. DNA of the CDR3: TGCGCCAGCAGCCAAGATGGTGTCGAGCAGTACTTC.

The rearrangement links TRBV9 to TRBJ2-1; 7 nucleotides line up with TRBD2. With 5 bases clipped from V and 6 bases from J, the junction kept 8 bases outside the gene matches. CDR1 and CDR2 (germline): SGDLS, YYNGEE. The CDR3 is 14 amino acids. In DNA, the CDR3 is TGTGCCAGCAGGGGAGTGGGCGGGGGCAATGAGCAGTTCTTC. It codes for CASRGVGGGNEQFF.

This sequence joins TRBV13 and TRBJ1-1; D is possibly TRBD1 (6 bases). This CDR3 has 16 amino acids. The germline V gene has CDR1 PRHDT and CDR2 FYEKMQ (reference sequence). V lost 4 bases to trimming and J lost 3 bases, with 18 bases between them. The DNA for the CDR3 is TGTGCCAGCAGCTCCCTAGGACAGACGAGGGACACTGAAGCTTTCTTT. It codes for CASSSLGQTRDTEAFF.

This clone was observed a few times. V usage is TRBV12-3 or TRBV12-4 and J usage is TRBJ2-1; D may be TRBD2 (6 bases). The CDR3 length is 14 residues. V shed 8 bases and J shed 5 bases, with 16 bases lying between them. The CDR3 sequence: CASADLGLNNEQFF. DNA of the CDR3: TGTGCCAGCGCGGATTTGGGACTGAACAATGAGCAGTTCTTC.

The CDR3 DNA is TGCGCCAGCAGCCAACTAACTAGCGGGAGGTACGAGCAGTACTTC. Protein sequence: CASSQLTSGRYEQYF. V is TRBV4-1 and J is TRBJ2-7; 12 nucleotides line up with TRBD2. V lost 2 bases and J lost 4; bases outside the gene matches: 3. This CDR3 spans 15 amino acids. Germline CDR1 and CDR2: MGHRA and YSYEKL.

This clone was recorded many times. The V call is TRBV6-1, the J call TRBJ2-7; 12 positions agree with TRBD2. The germline CDR1 and CDR2 sequences are MNHNS and SASEGT. Trimming at V came to 6 bases and at J to 5 bases, leaving 2 bases not matched to a gene. The length of the CDR3 is 13 residues. The CDR3 DNA reads TGTGCCAGCAGACTAGCGGGGGGTCACGAGCAGTACTTC. As protein: CASRLAGGHEQYF.

This clone was counted a single time. The DNA for the CDR3 is TGCAGTGCCTTTGGACAGGGGTTTTTTGGGGCCAACGTCCTGACTTTC. Residues: CSAFGQGFFGANVLTF. J is TRBJ2-6 and V is TRBV20-1, with TRBD1 identical over 9 bases. V was clipped by 6 bases and J by 3 bases; unmatched bases: 9. CDR1 and CDR2 from the germline V gene are DFQATT and SNEGSKA (reference sequence). The CDR3 sequence is 16 residues long.

This clone is medium-sized within its sample. V and J are TRBV11-2 and TRBJ2-7, with unresolved D. This CDR3 contains 15 residues. V was cut by 1 base and J by 3 bases, with 13 bases left in between. Germline assignment: CDR1 SGHAT and CDR2 FQNNGV. The CDR3: CASSLVTTSGYEQYF. In DNA, the CDR3 is TGTGCCAGCAGCTTAGTGACCACAAGTGGCTACGAGCAGTACTTC.

The genes are TRBV30 and TRBJ1-2; D remains unclear. CDR1 and CDR2 (germline): GTSNPN, SVGIG (reference sequence). V was clipped by 3 bases and J by 4 bases, with 12 bases between them. CDR3 length: 13 amino acids. The CDR3 sequence is CAWRSSGRYGYTF. Written as DNA, the CDR3 is TGTGCCTGGAGAAGTTCGGGTCGCTATGGCTACACCTTC.

The rearrangement joins TRBV6-1 to TRBJ1-4; TRBD1 matches at 7 bases. The germline gives CDR1 MNHNS, CDR2 SASEGT. Trimming at V came to 11 bases and at J to 5 bases, leaving 8 bases not matched to a gene. The CDR3 contains 13 residues. The CDR3: CAGGTVVNEKLFF. Here the CDR3 DNA reads TGTGCCGGAGGGACAGTGGTGAATGAAAAACTGTTTTTT.

This clone has at least ten counts. The chain links TRBV6-5 to TRBJ2-7; D unresolved. The CDR3 has 13 amino acids. Trimming took off 2 bases at V and 4 bases at J, with 9 bases between the two ends. CDR1 is MNHEY and CDR2 is SVGAGI in the germline V gene. The CDR3 region has the DNA TGTGCCAGCAGTTACCAGAACAGTTACGAGCAGTACTTC. This gives the protein CASSYQNSYEQYF.

This clone was seen more than once but under ten times. Other nucleotide sequences from this sample produce the same CDR3. The chain has TRBV5-1 and TRBJ1-2, with D uncertain. The CDR3 contains 12 residues. The V gene lost 0 bases and the J gene lost 11 bases, with 11 bases spanning the gap. Germline V gene sequence: CDR1 SGHRS, CDR2 YFSETQ. CDR3 loop: CASSLDGKGYTF. For the CDR3, the DNA is TGCGCCAGCAGCTTGGACGGCAAAGGGTACACCTTC.

This clone occurred a few times. CDR3 region: CASRNLVGADYGYTF. CDR3 nucleotide sequence: TGTGCCAGCAGAAATCTCGTCGGGGCAGACTATGGCTACACCTTC. The chain links TRBV6-1 to TRBJ1-2, with D possibly being TRBD1 (5 bases). From germline, CDR1 is MNHNS and CDR2 SASEGT. The ends were cut back, 6 bases at V and 3 bases at J, with 17 bases in the middle. The CDR3 has 15 amino acids.

The gene calls are TRBV6-1 and TRBJ1-2; D call uncertain. The CDR3 extends over 12 amino acids. Germline V CDR1 and CDR2: MNHNS, SASEGT. Trimming took 7 bases from V and 3 from J, leaving 9 bases between them. Written as DNA, the CDR3 is TGTGCCAGCAAGGCCGGGCACTATGGCTACACCTTC. Its translation: CASKAGHYGYTF.

To note about this clone: This may be a read error: a much more frequent sequence differs by one nucleotide. The identical CDR3 is also encoded by other nucleotide sequences in the sample. CDR3 sequence (DNA): TGCGCCAGCAGCTTGGGATCAGGCCAGCCCCAGCATTTT. This translates into CASSLGSGQPQHF. The chain has TRBV11-2 and TRBJ1-5; D uncertain. This CDR3 comprises 13 residues. CDR1 and CDR2 (germline): SGHAT, FQNNGV. The entire variable domain, with the rest obtained from reference TRBV11-2 and TRBJ1-5, is as follows: EAGVAQSPRYKIIEKRQSVAFWCNPISGHATLYWYQQILGQGPKLLIQFQNNGVVDDSQLPKDRFSAERLKGVDSTLKIQPAKLEDSAVYLCASSLGSGQPQHFGDGTRLSIL.

By sample share, this clone is medium-sized. The chain recombines TRBV5-1 with TRBJ2-2, with D unclear. V lost 4 bases and J lost 2, with 9 bases in between. This CDR3 comprises 14 residues. Germline CDR1 is SGHRS and CDR2 is YFSETQ. The CDR3 DNA reads TGCGCCAGCAGCCCCGACCCTAACACCGGGGAGCTGTTTTTT. It translates to CASSPDPNTGELFF.

This clone has just a few counts. The gene calls are TRBV6-1 and TRBJ1-2, with 8 bases aligning to TRBD1. The germline V gene encodes CDR1 MNHNS and CDR2 SASEGT. The V gene end was trimmed by 6 bases and the J gene end by 4 bases; junction bases not matched to a gene: 10. The CDR3 runs to 15 residues. CDR3 in amino acids: CASSPDRGASYGYTF. The CDR3, as DNA: TGTGCCAGCAGCCCTGACAGGGGAGCAAGCTATGGCTACACCTTC.

This sequence joins TRBV24-1 and TRBJ1-2, with D tentatively TRBD1 (5 bases). V lost 7 bases and J lost 3, with 8 bases in between. The germline gives CDR1 KGHDR, CDR2 SFDVKD. The CDR3 spans 12 residues. The CDR3 protein is CATRGTDYGYTF. The CDR3, as DNA: TGTGCCACCAGAGGGACCGACTATGGCTACACCTTC.

This clone was counted only a few times. The chain combines TRBV6-1 with TRBJ2-2; tentative D call: TRBD1 (6 bases). This CDR3 is 13 amino acids long. Germline CDR1 MNHNS, CDR2 SASEGT. Trimming shortened V by 6 bases and J by 5 bases, and 10 bases separated the two germline ends. As DNA, the CDR3 is TGTGCCAGCAGAATTACAGGGACCGGGGAGCTGTTTTTT. Residues: CASRITGTGELFF.

This clone has only a few counts. V usage is TRBV27 and J usage is TRBJ1-4; the D gene is possibly TRBD1 (6 bases). Per the germline V gene, CDR1 is MNHEY and CDR2 is SMNVEV (reference sequence). Trimming cost V 0 bases and J 8 bases, with 13 bases left between them. The CDR3 is 15 amino acids. In DNA, the CDR3 is TGTGCCAGCAGTTTATCAAAACTCGGGGGCGAAAAACTGTTTTTT. This codes for CASSLSKLGGEKLFF.

This clone was seen only a few times. A read error may account for a junction end that differs from germline. This sequence joins TRBV28 and TRBJ2-1; a weak D match, TRBD1 (5 bases). Germline V lookup: CDR1 MDHEN, CDR2 SYDVKM. CDR3 length equals 17 residues. The CDR3 sequence is CASRFLQDGPWYNVQFF. CDR3 DNA sequence: TGTGCCAGCAGATTCTTACAGGACGGACCCTGGTACAATGTGCAGTTCTTC.

This clone was counted many times. The chain combines TRBV14 with TRBJ1-6, with unresolved D. Germline loops: CDR1 SGHDN, CDR2 FVKESK. CDR3 length: 14 amino acids. V lost 0 bases, J lost 11 bases, and 11 bases lay in between. The CDR3 spells CASSQDRIVAPLHF. The DNA for the CDR3 is TGTGCCAGCAGCCAAGATCGGATAGTGGCACCCCTCCACTTT.

The rearrangement uses TRBV7-3 and TRBJ2-7; 10 bases fit TRBD1. From germline, CDR1 is SGHTA and CDR2 FQGTGA. Losses at the gene ends were 5 bases for V and 4 bases for J; bases not matched to a gene: 5. The CDR3 length is 14 residues. DNA for the CDR3: TGTGCCAGCAGCCCGGGACAGGGGAGGTACGAGCAGTACTTC. This codes for CASSPGQGRYEQYF.